The clone carrying this T cell receptor (beta chain) has a handful of counts. Its antigen is unknown. The sample belongs to a study of T cells after yellow fever vaccination. General study results and limits: The study re-detected most primary-vaccination clones after the booster (roughly 96% CD4, 88% CD8).

The CDR3 has 18 amino acids. Germline V gives CDR1 MNHNS, CDR2 SASEGT. V lost 0 bases, J lost 2 bases, and 10 bases stayed unmatched. TCRdb passed the 5' RACE reads through MiXCR, listing each CDR3 protein once. Among 450,000 to 600,000 distinct CDR3 sequences listed, about a sixth were seen once. The rearrangement links TRBV6-1 to TRBJ2-5, with 9 bases aligning to TRBD2. The specimen comprised PBMCs, sampled more than 4 days after the first yellow fever vaccination. This sequence was found in a man younger than 35 who received the YFV17D yellow fever vaccine. The CDR3 sequence: CASSEALLAGALQETQYF. Written as DNA, the CDR3 is TGTGCCAGCAGTGAAGCGCTCTTAGCGGGGGCGTTGCAAGAGACCCAGTACTTC.